This TCR beta chain derives from a study of read filtering for tumor transcriptome and immune sequencing. About the research overall: Transcriptome libraries were built from DNase-treated RNA.

In regard to this clonotype: This may be a read error: a much more frequent sequence differs by one nucleotide.

Molecular barcoded adaptors covering alpha/delta and beta/gamma chains were used on 400 to 450 ng RNA. Each CDR3 protein gets one entry after TCRdb re-called the reads with MiXCR. The sample shows around 140,000 distinct CDR3 sequences, 13% of them seen only once. From germline, CDR1 is GTSNPN and CDR2 SVGIG (reference sequence). This CDR3 comprises 14 residues. Source material: a population of CD138-negative cells sorted from bone marrow. This receptor was identified in a donor aged 40 or over with multiple myeloma. This chain connects TRBV30 to TRBJ1-1, with D maybe TRBD1 (6 bases). Here the CDR3 DNA reads TGTGCCTGGAGTGAAGGACAGCTGAACACTGATGCTTTCTTT. Amino acids: CAWSEGQLNTDAFF.